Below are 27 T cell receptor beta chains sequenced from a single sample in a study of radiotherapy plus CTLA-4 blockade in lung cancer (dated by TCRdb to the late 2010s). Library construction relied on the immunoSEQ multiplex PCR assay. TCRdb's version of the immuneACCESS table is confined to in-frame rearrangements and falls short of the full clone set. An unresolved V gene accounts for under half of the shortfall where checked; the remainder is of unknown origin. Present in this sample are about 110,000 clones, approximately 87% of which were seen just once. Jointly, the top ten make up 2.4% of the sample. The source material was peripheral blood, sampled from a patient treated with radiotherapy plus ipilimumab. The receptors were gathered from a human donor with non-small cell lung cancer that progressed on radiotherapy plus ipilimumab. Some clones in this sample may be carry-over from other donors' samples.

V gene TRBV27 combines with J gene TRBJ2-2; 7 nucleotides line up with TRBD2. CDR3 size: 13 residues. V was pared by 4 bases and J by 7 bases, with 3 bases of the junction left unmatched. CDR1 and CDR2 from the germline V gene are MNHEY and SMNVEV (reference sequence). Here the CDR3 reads CASSSGRSGELFF. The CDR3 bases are TGTGCCAGCAGTTCCGGGAGGAGCGGGGAGCTGTTTTTT.

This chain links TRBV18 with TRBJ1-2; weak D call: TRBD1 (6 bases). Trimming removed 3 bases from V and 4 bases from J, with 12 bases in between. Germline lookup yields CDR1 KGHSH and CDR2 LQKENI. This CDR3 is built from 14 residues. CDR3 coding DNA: TGTGCCAGCTCACCTACATCGGACAGCTATGGCTACACCTTC. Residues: CASSPTSDSYGYTF.

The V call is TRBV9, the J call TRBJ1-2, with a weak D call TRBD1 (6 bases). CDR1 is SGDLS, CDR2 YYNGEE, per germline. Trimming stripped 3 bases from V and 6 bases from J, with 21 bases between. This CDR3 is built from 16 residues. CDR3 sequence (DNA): TGTGCCAGCAGCGCCAAGGGAGGGGACATGTATAATGGCTACACCTTC. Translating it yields CASSAKGGDMYNGYTF.

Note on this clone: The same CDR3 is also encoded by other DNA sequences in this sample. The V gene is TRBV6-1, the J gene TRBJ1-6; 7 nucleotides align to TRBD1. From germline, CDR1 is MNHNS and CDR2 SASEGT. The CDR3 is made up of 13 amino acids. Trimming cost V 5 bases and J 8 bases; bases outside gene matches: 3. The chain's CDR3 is CASSRQGDSPLHF. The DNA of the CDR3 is TGTGCCAGCAGTAGACAGGGTGATTCACCCCTCCACTTT.

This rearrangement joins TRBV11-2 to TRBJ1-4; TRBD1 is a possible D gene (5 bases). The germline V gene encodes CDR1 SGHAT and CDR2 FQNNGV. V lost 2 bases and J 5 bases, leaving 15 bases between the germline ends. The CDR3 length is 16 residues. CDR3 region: CASSLWAGPMNEKLFF. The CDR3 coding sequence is TGTGCCAGCAGCTTATGGGCGGGACCCATGAATGAAAAACTGTTTTTT.

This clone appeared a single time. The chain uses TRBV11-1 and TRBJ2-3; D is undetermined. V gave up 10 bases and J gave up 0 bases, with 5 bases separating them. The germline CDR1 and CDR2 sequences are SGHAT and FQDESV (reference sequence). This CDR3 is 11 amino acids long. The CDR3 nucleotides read TGTGCCACCCGAAGCACAGATACGCAGTATTTT. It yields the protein CATRSTDTQYF.

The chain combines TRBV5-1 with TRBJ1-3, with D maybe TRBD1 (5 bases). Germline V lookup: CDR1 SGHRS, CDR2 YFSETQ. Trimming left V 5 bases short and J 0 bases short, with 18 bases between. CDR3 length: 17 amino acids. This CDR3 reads CASSFVPQDLSGNTIYF. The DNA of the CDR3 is TGCGCCAGCAGTTTCGTTCCACAGGACCTCTCTGGAAACACCATATATTTT. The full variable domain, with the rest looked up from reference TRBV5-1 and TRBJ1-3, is KAGVTQTPRYLIKTRGQQVTLSCSPISGHRSVSWYQQTPGQGLQFLFEYFSETQRNKGNFPGRFSGRQFSNSRSEMNVSTLELGDSALYLCASSFVPQDLSGNTIYFGEGSWLTVV.

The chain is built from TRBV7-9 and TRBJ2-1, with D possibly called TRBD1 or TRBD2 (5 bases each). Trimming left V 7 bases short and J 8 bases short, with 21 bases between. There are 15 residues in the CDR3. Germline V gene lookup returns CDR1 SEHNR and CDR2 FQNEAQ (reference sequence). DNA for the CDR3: TGTGCCAGCAACTTGGGACCTTCGCCAGCCGATGAGCAGTTCTTC. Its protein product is CASNLGPSPADEQFF.

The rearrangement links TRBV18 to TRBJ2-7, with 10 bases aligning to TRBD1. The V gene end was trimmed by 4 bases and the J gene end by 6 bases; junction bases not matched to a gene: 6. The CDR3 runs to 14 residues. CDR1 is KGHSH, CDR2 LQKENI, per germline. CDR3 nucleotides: TGTGCCAGCTCACTCCGGGACAGGGGTATCGAGCAGTACTTC. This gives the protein CASSLRDRGIEQYF.

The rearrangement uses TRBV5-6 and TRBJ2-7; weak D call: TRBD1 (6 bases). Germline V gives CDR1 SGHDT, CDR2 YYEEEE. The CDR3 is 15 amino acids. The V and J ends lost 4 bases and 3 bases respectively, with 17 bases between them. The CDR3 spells CASSGWAQGIYEQYF. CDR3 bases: TGTGCCAGCAGCGGATGGGCACAGGGTATCTACGAGCAGTACTTC.

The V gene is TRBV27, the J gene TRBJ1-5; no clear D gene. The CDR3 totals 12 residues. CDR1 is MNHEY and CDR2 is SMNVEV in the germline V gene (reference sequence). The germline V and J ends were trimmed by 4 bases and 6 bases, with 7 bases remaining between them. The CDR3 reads CASSSVGQPQHF. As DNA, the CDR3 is TGTGCCAGCAGTTCCGTGGGTCAGCCCCAGCATTTT.

Here the CDR3 reads CASSDQHF. In DNA, the CDR3 is TGTGCCAGCAGTGACCAGCATTTT. The chain links TRBV9 to TRBJ1-5; D gene ambiguous. Germline assignment: CDR1 SGDLS and CDR2 YYNGEE. V was clipped by 5 bases and J by 12 bases, with 3 bases between them. The CDR3 covers 8 residues. The full variable domain, completed using reference TRBV9 and TRBJ1-5, is DSGVTQTPKHLITATGQRVTLRCSPRSGDLSVYWYQQSLDQGLQFLIQYYNGEERAKGNILERFSAQQFPDLHSELNLSSLELGDSALYFCASSDQHFGDGTRLSIL.

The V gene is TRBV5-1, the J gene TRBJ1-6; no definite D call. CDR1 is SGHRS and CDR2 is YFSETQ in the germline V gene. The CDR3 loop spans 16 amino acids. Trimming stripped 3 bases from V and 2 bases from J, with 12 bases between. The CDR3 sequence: CASSSDVLAYNSPLHF. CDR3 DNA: TGCGCCAGCAGCTCGGACGTTCTGGCCTATAATTCACCCCTCCACTTT.

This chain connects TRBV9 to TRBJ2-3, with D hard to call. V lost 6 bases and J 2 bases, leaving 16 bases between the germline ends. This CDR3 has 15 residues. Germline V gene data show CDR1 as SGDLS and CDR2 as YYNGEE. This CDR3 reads CASTALATVTDTQYF. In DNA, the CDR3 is TGTGCCAGCACGGCCTTAGCTACGGTCACAGATACGCAGTATTTT.

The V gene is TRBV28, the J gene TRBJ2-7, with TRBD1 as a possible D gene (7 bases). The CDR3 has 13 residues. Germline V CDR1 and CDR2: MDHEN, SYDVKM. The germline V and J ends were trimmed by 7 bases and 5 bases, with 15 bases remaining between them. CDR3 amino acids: CASISGGNDEQYF. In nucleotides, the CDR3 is TGTGCCAGCATATCAGGGGGGAACGACGAGCAGTACTTC.

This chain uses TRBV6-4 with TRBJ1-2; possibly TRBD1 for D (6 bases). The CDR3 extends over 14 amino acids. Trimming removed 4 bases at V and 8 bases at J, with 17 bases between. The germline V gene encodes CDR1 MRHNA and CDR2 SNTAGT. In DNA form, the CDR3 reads TGTGCCAGCAGTGCCGATTCAGGGGCGGGCGGCTACACCTTC. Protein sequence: CASSADSGAGGYTF.

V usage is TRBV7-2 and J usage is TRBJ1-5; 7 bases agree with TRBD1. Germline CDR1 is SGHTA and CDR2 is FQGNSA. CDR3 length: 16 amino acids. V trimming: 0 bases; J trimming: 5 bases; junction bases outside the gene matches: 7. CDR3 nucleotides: TGTGCCAGCAGCTTAGCTGGCAGGGGGATTGATCAGCCCCAGCATTTT. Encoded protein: CASSLAGRGIDQPQHF. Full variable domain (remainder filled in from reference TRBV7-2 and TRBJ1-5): GAGVSQSPSNKVTEKGKDVELRCDPISGHTALYWYRQSLGQGLEFLIYFQGNSAPDKSGLPSDRFSAERTGGSVSTLTIQRTQQEDSAVYLCASSLAGRGIDQPQHFGDGTRLSIL.

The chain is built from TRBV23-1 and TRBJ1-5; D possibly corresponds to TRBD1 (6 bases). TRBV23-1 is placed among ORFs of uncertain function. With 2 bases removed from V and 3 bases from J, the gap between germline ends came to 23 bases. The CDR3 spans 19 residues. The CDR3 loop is CASSQPDRFECTHNQPQHF. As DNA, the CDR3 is TGCGCCAGCAGTCAACCGGACAGATTCGAATGTACTCACAATCAGCCCCAGCATTTT.

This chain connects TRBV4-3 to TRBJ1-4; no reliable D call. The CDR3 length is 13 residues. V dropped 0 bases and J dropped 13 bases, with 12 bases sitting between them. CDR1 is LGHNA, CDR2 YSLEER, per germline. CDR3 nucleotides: TGCGCCAGCAGCCAAGATCTAGGCCTCGGACTGTTTTTT. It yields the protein CASSQDLGLGLFF.

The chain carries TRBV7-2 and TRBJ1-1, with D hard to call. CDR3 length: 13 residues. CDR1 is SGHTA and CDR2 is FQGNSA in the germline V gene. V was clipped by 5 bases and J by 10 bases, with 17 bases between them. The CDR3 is CASSTLAALGAFF. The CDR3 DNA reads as TGTGCCAGCAGCACACTTGCGGCGCTTGGAGCTTTCTTT.

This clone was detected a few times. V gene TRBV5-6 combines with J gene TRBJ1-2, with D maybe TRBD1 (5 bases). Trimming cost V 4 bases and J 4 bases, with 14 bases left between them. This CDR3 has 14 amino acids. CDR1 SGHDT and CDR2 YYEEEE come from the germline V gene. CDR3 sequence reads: CASSPGGEPYGYTF. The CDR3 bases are TGTGCCAGCAGCCCGGGGGGGGAACCCTATGGCTACACCTTC. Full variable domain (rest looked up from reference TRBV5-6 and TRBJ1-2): DAGVTQSPTHLIKTRGQQVTLRCSPKSGHDTVSWYQQALGQGPQFIFQYYEEEERQRGNFPDRFSGHQFPNYSSELNVNALLLGDSALYLCASSPGGEPYGYTFGSGTRLTVV.

The CDR3 DNA is TGTGCCAGCAGCTTCACAGGGGGACTGGACTATGGCTACACCTTC. It yields the protein CASSFTGGLDYGYTF. The V and J genes are TRBV5-5 and TRBJ1-2, with 8 bases identical to TRBD1. The CDR3 spans 15 residues. Looked up from germline, CDR1 is SGHKS and CDR2 is YYEKEE (reference sequence). After removal of 2 bases from V and 3 bases from J, the junction contained 6 bases not matched to a gene. The complete variable domain, with remaining parts taken from reference TRBV5-5 and TRBJ1-2, reads DAGVTQSPTHLIKTRGQQVTLRCSPISGHKSVSWYQQVLGQGPQFIFQYYEKEERGRGNFPDRFSARQFPNYSSELNVNALLLGDSALYLCASSFTGGLDYGYTFGSGTRLTVV.

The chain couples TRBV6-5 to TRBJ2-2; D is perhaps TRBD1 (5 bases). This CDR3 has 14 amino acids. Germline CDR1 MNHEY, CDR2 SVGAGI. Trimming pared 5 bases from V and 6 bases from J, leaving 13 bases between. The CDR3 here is CASSTHLGAGELFF. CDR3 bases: TGTGCCAGCAGTACTCATCTAGGGGCCGGGGAGCTGTTTTTT.

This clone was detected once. The CDR3 nucleotides are TGTGCCAGCAGCTTAAGGGGCGGGCGGCTCGGTACCCAGTACTTC. This encodes CASSLRGGRLGTQYF. This chain links TRBV7-3 with TRBJ2-5; TRBD1 or TRBD2 may be the D gene (5 bases each). V was shortened by 1 base and J by 8 bases, with 17 bases between the two germline ends. CDR3 length equals 15 residues. From germline, CDR1 is SGHTA and CDR2 FQGTGA.

The CDR3 DNA is TGTGCCAGCAGCCAGACAAGACAGTTCAATGAAGCTTTCTTT. Amino acid sequence: CASSQTRQFNEAFF. V gene TRBV4-2 combines with J gene TRBJ1-1; perhaps TRBD1 as D (5 bases). Trimming left V 3 bases short and J 7 bases short, with 15 bases between. Germline V gene sequence: CDR1 LGHNA, CDR2 YNFKEQ. The CDR3 extends over 14 amino acids.

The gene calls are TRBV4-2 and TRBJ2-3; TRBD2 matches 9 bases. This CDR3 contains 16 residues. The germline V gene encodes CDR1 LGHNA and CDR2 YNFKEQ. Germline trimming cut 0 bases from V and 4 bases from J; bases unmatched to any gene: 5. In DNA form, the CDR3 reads TGTGCCAGCAGCCAAGACCGAGCGGGGGGCGCAGATACGCAGTATTTT. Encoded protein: CASSQDRAGGADTQYF.

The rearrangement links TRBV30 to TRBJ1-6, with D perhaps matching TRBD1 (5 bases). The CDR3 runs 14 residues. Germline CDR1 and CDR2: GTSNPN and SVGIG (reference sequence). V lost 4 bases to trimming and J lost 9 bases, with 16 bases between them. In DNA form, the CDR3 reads TGTGCCTGGATCGGGAGGGGAGAGGCTTCACCCCTCCACTTT. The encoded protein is CAWIGRGEASPLHF.